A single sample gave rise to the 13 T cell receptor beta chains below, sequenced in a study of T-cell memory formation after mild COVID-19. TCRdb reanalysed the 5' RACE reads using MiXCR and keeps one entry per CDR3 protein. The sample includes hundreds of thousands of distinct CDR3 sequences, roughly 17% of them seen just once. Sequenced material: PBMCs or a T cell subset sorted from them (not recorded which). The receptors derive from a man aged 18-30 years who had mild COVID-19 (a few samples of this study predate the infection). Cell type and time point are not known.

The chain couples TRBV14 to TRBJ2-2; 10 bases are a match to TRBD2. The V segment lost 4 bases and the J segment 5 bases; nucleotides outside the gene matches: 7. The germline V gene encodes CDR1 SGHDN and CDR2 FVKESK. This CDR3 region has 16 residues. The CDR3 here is CASSRRLAGATGELFF. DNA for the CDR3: TGTGCCAGCAGCCGACGGCTAGCGGGGGCGACCGGGGAGCTGTTTTTT.

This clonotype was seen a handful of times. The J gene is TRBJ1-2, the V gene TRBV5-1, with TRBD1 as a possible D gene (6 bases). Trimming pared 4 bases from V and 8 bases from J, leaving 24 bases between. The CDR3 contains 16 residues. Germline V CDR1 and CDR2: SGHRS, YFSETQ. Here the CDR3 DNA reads TGCGCCAGCAGCCGGGGGATACAGGGCACGGGAGAAGGCTACACCTTC. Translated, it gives CASSRGIQGTGEGYTF. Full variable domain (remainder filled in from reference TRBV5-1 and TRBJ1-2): KAGVTQTPRYLIKTRGQQVTLSCSPISGHRSVSWYQQTPGQGLQFLFEYFSETQRNKGNFPGRFSGRQFSNSRSEMNVSTLELGDSALYLCASSRGIQGTGEGYTFGSGTRLTVV.

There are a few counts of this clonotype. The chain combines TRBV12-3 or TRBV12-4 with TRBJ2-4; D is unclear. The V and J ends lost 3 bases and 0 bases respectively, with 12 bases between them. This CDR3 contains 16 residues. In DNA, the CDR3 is TGTGCCAGCAGTTTCCGACAACTTCTAGCCAAAAACATTCAGTACTTC. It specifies CASSFRQLLAKNIQYF.

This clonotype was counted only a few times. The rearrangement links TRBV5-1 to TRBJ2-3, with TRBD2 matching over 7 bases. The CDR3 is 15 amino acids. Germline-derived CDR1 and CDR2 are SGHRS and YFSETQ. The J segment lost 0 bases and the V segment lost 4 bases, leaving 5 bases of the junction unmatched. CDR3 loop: CASSQRGESTDTQYF. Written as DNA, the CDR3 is TGCGCCAGCAGCCAACGGGGGGAAAGCACAGATACGCAGTATTTT.

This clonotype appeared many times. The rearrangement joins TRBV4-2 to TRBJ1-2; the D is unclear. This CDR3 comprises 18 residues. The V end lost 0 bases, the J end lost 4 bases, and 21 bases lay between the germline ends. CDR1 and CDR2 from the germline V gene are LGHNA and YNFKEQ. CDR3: CASSQDSGAEQPRYGYTF. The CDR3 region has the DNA TGTGCCAGCAGCCAAGATTCCGGAGCAGAGCAACCCCGCTATGGCTACACCTTC.

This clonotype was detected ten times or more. CDR3 DNA: TGTGCCTTTTCACTAGCGGGGGCGGATACGCAGTATTTT. Its protein product is CAFSLAGADTQYF. The chain links TRBV30 to TRBJ2-3; 11 bases are a match to TRBD2. J was trimmed by 6 bases and V by 7 bases; bases with no gene match: 6. This CDR3 contains 13 residues. Germline V gene lookup returns CDR1 GTSNPN and CDR2 SVGIG (reference sequence).

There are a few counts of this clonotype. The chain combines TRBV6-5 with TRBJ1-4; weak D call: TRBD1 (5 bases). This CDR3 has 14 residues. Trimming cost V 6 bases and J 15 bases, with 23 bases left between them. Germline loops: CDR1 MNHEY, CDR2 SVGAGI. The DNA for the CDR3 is TGTGCCAGCAGGAGAGGGACTCAACCCTTAGGGGTGTTTTTT. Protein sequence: CASRRGTQPLGVFF.

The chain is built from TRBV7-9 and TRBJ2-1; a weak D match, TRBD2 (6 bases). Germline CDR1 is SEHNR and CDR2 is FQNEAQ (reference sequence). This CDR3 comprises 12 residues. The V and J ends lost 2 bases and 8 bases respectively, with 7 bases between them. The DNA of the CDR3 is TGTGCCAGCAGCTTAAGCGGGTATGAGCAGTTCTTC. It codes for CASSLSGYEQFF.

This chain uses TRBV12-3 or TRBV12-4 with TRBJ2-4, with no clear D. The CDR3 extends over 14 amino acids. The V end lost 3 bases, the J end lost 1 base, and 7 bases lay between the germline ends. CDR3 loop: CASSFHGAKNIQYF. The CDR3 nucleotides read TGTGCCAGCAGTTTTCATGGGGCCAAAAACATTCAGTACTTC.

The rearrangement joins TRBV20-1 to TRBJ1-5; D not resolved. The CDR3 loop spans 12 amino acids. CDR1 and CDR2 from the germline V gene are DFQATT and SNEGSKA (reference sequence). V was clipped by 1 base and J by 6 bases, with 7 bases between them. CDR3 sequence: CSARGQAQPQHF. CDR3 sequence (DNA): TGCAGTGCTAGAGGTCAGGCTCAGCCCCAGCATTTT.

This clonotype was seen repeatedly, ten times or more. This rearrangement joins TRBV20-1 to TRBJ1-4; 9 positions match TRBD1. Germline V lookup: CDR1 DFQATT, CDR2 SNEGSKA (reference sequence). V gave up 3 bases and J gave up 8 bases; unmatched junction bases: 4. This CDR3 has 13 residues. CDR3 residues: CSARGQGDEKLFF. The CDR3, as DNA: TGCAGTGCTAGGGGACAGGGCGACGAAAAACTGTTTTTT.

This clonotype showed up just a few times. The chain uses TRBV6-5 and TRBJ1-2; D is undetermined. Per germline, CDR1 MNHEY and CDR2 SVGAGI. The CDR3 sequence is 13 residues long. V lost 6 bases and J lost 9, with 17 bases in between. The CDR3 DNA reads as TGTGCCAGCAGGGACCAGCGGCGAACGAGCTACACCTTC. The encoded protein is CASRDQRRTSYTF.

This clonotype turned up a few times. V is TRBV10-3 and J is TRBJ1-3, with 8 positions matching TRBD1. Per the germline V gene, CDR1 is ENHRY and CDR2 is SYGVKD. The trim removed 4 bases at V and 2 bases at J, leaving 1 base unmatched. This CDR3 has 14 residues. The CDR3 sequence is CAISATGAGNTIYF. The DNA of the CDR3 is TGTGCCATCAGTGCGACAGGGGCTGGAAACACCATATATTTT.